Described below is a single T cell receptor beta chain sequence and its context. Generation of TCR beta libraries used UMI-labeled 5' RACE. TCRdb reprocessed the 5' RACE reads and stores each CDR3 protein as one record, lacking DNA. The listing contains some 10,000 distinct CDR3 sequences. The sample belongs to a study of human CD8 memory T cell subsets. This CDR3 is built from 15 residues. The germline V gene encodes CDR1 MGHRA and CDR2 YSYEKL. The chain joins TRBV4-1 to TRBJ1-1. This receptor was taken from a human donor in good health. Source material: CD8+ T cells from PBMCs. CDR3 residues: CASSQEASAGTEAFF.